This T cell receptor (beta chain) was observed in a study of cytomegalovirus exposure and HLA in healthy donors. Using immunoSEQ multiplex PCR, the repertoire was profiled, and TCRdb retains in-frame clones only, with some absent. The profile shows around 240,000 clones, 85% to 90% of them singletons. This clone came up a few times. Its antigen is not identified. Other nucleotide sequences from this sample produce the same CDR3. Overall study findings and caveats: In vitro confirmation showed three CMV-associated chains to be CMV antigen specific. Among TCR beta chains, those listed as cytomegalovirus-associated numbered over 150.

The receptor comes from a woman aged 18-35 years in good health and CMV-seronegative. Input material: PBMCs.

CDR3 bases: TGTGCCAGCAGCTTAGCCAGGGTGGGCACTGAAGCTTTCTTT. Protein: CASSLARVGTEAFF. This sequence joins TRBV7-9 and TRBJ1-1; possibly TRBD1 for D (5 bases). The CDR3 is 14 residues long. V dropped 0 bases and J dropped 4 bases, with 9 bases sitting between them. The germline CDR1 and CDR2 sequences are SEHNR and FQNEAQ (reference sequence).